A selection of T cell receptor beta chains follows, all from one sample in a study of T cells after yellow fever vaccination. TCRdb independently ran MiXCR on the 5' RACE reads; one entry per CDR3 protein. This sample has about 300,000 distinct CDR3 sequences, with 8.7% found just once. The input for sequencing was CD4+ T cells sorted from PBMCs, taken 5 days after the yellow fever booster vaccination. Receptor source: a young man who received the YFV17D yellow fever vaccine. Each CDR3 is given with its conserved first and last residue. The order of the fields is CDR3 protein, CDR3 DNA, D gene, V gene, clone size, J gene. A D gene is named only where the DNA matches it firmly. Expanded clones get a size class; other rows say once, few or many, or leave the size out.

CSAGSLAGGTYNEQFF TGCAGTGCTGGATCCCTAGCGGGGGGAACCTACAATGAGCAGTTCTTC TRBD2 TRBV20-1 many TRBJ2-1
CATSDTKGRGNTGELFF TGTGCCACCAGTGATACAAAGGGACGTGGGAACACCGGGGAGCTGTTTTTT - TRBV24-1 few TRBJ2-2
CASSFDRSLGNTIYF TGTGCCAGCAGTTTTGACAGATCTCTTGGAAACACCATATATTTT - TRBV28 few TRBJ1-3
CASSFGGPSGNTIYF TGTGCCAGCAGCTTCGGGGGACCCTCTGGAAACACCATATATTTT - TRBV5-4 - TRBJ1-3
CASSLGTGDSPLHF TGCGCCAGCAGCTTGGGGACCGGGGATTCACCCCTCCACTTT - TRBV5-1 - TRBJ1-6
CSAGTSGAYNEQFF TGCAGCGCAGGGACTAGCGGGGCCTACAATGAGCAGTTCTTC TRBD2 TRBV29-1 few TRBJ2-1
CASSETGSRSQYF TGTGCCAGCAGTGAAACGGGCAGCCGGTCCCAGTACTTC - TRBV6-1 - TRBJ2-5
CASSQDRRRNYGYTF TGTGCCAGCAGCCAAGATAGGAGACGCAACTATGGCTACACCTTC - TRBV14 - TRBJ1-2
CASSPGLAGGPYEQYF TGCGCCAGCAGCCCTGGACTAGCGGGAGGACCCTACGAGCAGTACTTC TRBD2 TRBV5-1 few TRBJ2-7
CASTFSGGQPQHF TGTGCCAGCACGTTCTCAGGGGGCCAGCCCCAGCATTTT TRBD1 TRBV7-2 few TRBJ1-5
CASSLGQEEKLFF TGTGCCAGCAGCTTGGGGCAGGAGGAAAAACTGTTTTTT - TRBV5-5 few TRBJ1-4
CASSQADGQGAPLHF TGCGCCAGCAGCCAAGCCGACGGACAGGGGGCACCCCTCCACTTT TRBD1 TRBV4-1 many TRBJ1-6
CSARRSIVGTGNEQYF TGCAGTGCTAGACGGTCTATCGTCGGGACAGGGAACGAGCAGTACTTC TRBD1 TRBV20-1 many TRBJ2-7
CSASGVGQPQHF TGCAGTGCTAGCGGTGTCGGTCAGCCCCAGCATTTT - TRBV20-1 - TRBJ1-5